This passage covers 18 T cell receptor beta chains from one sample sequenced in a study of blood T cell repertoires in COVID-19. Generated by immunoSEQ multiplex PCR, the TCRdb table keeps only in-frame clones and is missing some. Here the sample spans 490,000 or so clones, around 85% being singletons. The sequenced material came from PBMCs or T cells enriched from blood (not recorded which). The receptors shown here come from a woman aged 55-69 years who had recovered from COVID-19.

The V call is TRBV12-5, the J call TRBJ1-6; 8 positions match TRBD1. Germline values: CDR1 LGHNT, CDR2 FRNRAP. The junction had 2 bases not matched to a gene; V was cut back by 1 base and J by 6 bases. There are 15 residues in the CDR3. The CDR3 sequence: CASGLDTGGNSPLHF. CDR3 DNA: TGTGCTAGTGGTTTGGACACAGGGGGTAATTCACCCCTCCACTTT.

The chain employs TRBV19 and TRBJ1-1; D is ambiguous. V was trimmed by 1 base and J by 4 bases, leaving 7 bases between them. The CDR3 length is 13 residues. Germline lookup yields CDR1 LNHDA and CDR2 SQIVND (reference sequence). The chain's CDR3 is CASSIGALTEAFF. CDR3 coding DNA: TGTGCCAGTAGTATAGGTGCACTCACTGAAGCTTTCTTT.

Note on this clone: The sample contains more than one DNA sequence encoding this CDR3. This chain links TRBV30 with TRBJ1-1; D may be TRBD1 (6 bases). The CDR3 sequence is 12 residues long. Per the germline V gene, CDR1 is GTSNPN and CDR2 is SVGIG (reference sequence). V lost 5 bases, J lost 0 bases, and 7 bases lay in between. DNA for the CDR3: TGTGCCTGGGACAGGTTGAACACTGAAGCTTTCTTT. It codes for CAWDRLNTEAFF.

The rearrangement links TRBV7-9 to TRBJ2-2, with TRBD2 identical over 11 bases. CDR3 size: 16 residues. J was trimmed by 5 bases and V by 3 bases; bases with no gene match: 5. CDR1 and CDR2 (germline): SEHNR, FQNEAQ (reference sequence). The DNA of the CDR3 is TGTGCCAGCAGCTTCCTAGCGGGGGGCTCTACCGGGGAGCTGTTTTTT. It yields the protein CASSFLAGGSTGELFF.

The rearrangement links TRBV30 to TRBJ1-2, with 8 nucleotides matching TRBD1. The ends lost 4 bases at V and 8 bases at J; junction bases unmatched: 15. Germline values: CDR1 GTSNPN, CDR2 SVGIG (reference sequence). The CDR3 consists of 15 residues. The CDR3 region is CAWNGEMRQGSGYTF. CDR3 DNA sequence: TGTGCCTGGAACGGGGAAATGAGACAGGGGAGCGGCTACACCTTC.

This rearrangement joins TRBV7-2 to TRBJ2-3; the match to TRBD1 covers 8 bases. CDR1 is SGHTA and CDR2 is FQGNSA in the germline V gene. The CDR3 spans 15 residues. The ends lost 3 bases at V and 0 bases at J; junction bases unmatched: 2. The DNA for the CDR3 is TGTGCCAGCAGCTTGAGACAGGGGAGCACAGATACGCAGTATTTT. It translates to CASSLRQGSTDTQYF.

The chain joins TRBV6-2 or TRBV6-3 to TRBJ2-3; no clear D. The CDR3 is 14 residues long. Germline V gives CDR1 MNHEY, CDR2 SVGEGT. The V end was cut by 4 bases, the J end by 0 bases, with 8 bases between. In nucleotides, the CDR3 is TGTGCCAGCAGTTCGACAACTAGCACAGATACGCAGTATTTT. Translated: CASSSTTSTDTQYF.

J is TRBJ2-3 and V is TRBV7-2; 8 bases line up with TRBD2. The CDR3 is 14 residues long. Trimming at V came to 1 base and at J to 4 bases, leaving 1 base not matched to a gene. The germline CDR1 and CDR2 sequences are SGHTA and FQGNSA. The CDR3 nucleotides are TGTGCCAGCAGCTTAGTCGGGGGGGCAGATACGCAGTATTTT. Protein: CASSLVGGADTQYF.

The rearrangement uses TRBV2 and TRBJ1-2, with 7 bases that match TRBD1. V gave up 4 bases and J gave up 6 bases; unmatched junction bases: 2. This CDR3 has 12 amino acids. Germline V gene sequence: CDR1 SNHLY, CDR2 FYNNEI. CDR3 nucleotides: TGTGCCAGCAGTGGGGACAGCGATGGCTACACCTTC. Its translation is CASSGDSDGYTF.

This rearrangement joins TRBV7-7 to TRBJ2-2; TRBD1 aligns across 7 bases. Looked up from germline, CDR1 is SSHAT and CDR2 is FNYEAQ (reference sequence). The CDR3 loop spans 16 amino acids. J was trimmed by 3 bases and V by 5 bases; bases with no gene match: 9. The CDR3 nucleotides are TGTGCCAGCAGCGGCTTGAGAACAGGGGACACCGGGGAGCTGTTTTTT. It codes for CASSGLRTGDTGELFF.

J is TRBJ2-6 and V is TRBV12-5, with D perhaps TRBD1 (6 bases). V shed 7 bases and J shed 4 bases, with 23 bases lying between them. The germline gives CDR1 LGHNT, CDR2 FRNRAP. CDR3 size: 18 residues. CDR3 loop: CASAPFPGVGYGANVLTF. The CDR3 DNA reads as TGTGCTAGTGCACCTTTCCCAGGGGTGGGATACGGGGCCAACGTCCTGACTTTC.

The V call is TRBV6-1, the J call TRBJ2-7; 7 bases fit TRBD2. Germline V gene sequence: CDR1 MNHNS, CDR2 SASEGT. V shed 4 bases and J 7 bases; nucleotides not matched to a gene: 4. The CDR3 covers 12 residues. CDR3: CASSAAGGEQYF. The CDR3 nucleotides are TGTGCCAGCAGTGCGGCCGGGGGGGAGCAGTACTTC.

J is TRBJ1-2 and V is TRBV11-2; 7 bases map to TRBD1. The CDR3 consists of 14 residues. Germline values: CDR1 SGHAT, CDR2 FQNNGV. Trimming took 5 bases from V and 1 from J; bases not matched to a gene: 4. CDR3 in amino acids: CASSVGQFNYGYTF. In DNA form, the CDR3 reads TGTGCCAGCAGCGTGGGACAGTTTAACTATGGCTACACCTTC.

The CDR3: CAIRGVLEEKLFF. DNA for the CDR3: TGTGCCATCCGGGGGGTCTTGGAGGAAAAACTGTTTTTT. The chain links TRBV10-3 to TRBJ1-4; TRBD1 might be the D (5 bases). The V end was cut by 8 bases, the J end by 8 bases, with 15 bases between. CDR3 length: 13 amino acids. The germline V gene encodes CDR1 ENHRY and CDR2 SYGVKD.

The chain is built from TRBV5-1 and TRBJ2-5; 13 positions match TRBD2. The CDR3 is made up of 15 amino acids. V dropped 3 bases and J dropped 5; count of bases not matched to a gene: 4. Per germline, CDR1 SGHRS and CDR2 YFSETQ. CDR3 coding DNA: TGCGCCAGCAGCTCCCAGACTAGCGGGGGGGAGACCCAGTACTTC. Encoded protein: CASSSQTSGGETQYF.

The chain combines TRBV6-5 with TRBJ2-7; maybe TRBD2 (7 bases). Trimming took 2 bases from V and 3 from J, leaving 17 bases between them. The CDR3 is made up of 16 amino acids. Germline V gene lookup returns CDR1 MNHEY and CDR2 SVGAGI. CDR3 loop: CASSYLRGRSDYEQYF. In nucleotides, the CDR3 is TGTGCCAGCAGTTACCTGCGGGGGCGGTCTGACTACGAGCAGTACTTC.

The gene calls are TRBV6-5 and TRBJ2-1; 7 bases are shared with TRBD1. Trimming removed 7 bases from V and 7 bases from J; junction bases left unmatched: 13. This CDR3 region has 15 residues. CDR1 and CDR2 from the germline V gene are MNHEY and SVGAGI. The CDR3 loop reads CASKPDRVGGNEQFF. The CDR3 nucleotides read TGTGCCAGCAAACCCGACAGGGTAGGCGGGAATGAGCAGTTCTTC.

CDR3 in amino acids: CASRNTRNEQFF. The CDR3 region has the DNA TGTGCCAGCAGAAATACCCGGAATGAGCAGTTCTTC. The gene calls are TRBV28 and TRBJ2-1; no clear D gene. The ends were cut back, 6 bases at V and 7 bases at J, with 10 bases in the middle. CDR3 size: 12 residues. Germline-derived CDR1 and CDR2 are MDHEN and SYDVKM.